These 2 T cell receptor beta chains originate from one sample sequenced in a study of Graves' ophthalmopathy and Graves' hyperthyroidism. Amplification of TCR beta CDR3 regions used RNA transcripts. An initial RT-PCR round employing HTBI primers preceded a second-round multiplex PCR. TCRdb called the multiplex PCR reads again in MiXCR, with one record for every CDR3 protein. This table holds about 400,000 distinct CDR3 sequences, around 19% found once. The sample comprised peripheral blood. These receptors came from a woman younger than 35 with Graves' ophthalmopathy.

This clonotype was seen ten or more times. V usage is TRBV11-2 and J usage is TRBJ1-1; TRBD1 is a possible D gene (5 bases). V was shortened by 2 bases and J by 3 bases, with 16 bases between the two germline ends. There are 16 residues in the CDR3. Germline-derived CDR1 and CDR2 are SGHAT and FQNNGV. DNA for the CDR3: TGTGCCAGCAGCTTATTTACCCTCTGGGGGGACACTGAAGCTTTCTTT. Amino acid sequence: CASSLFTLWGDTEAFF.

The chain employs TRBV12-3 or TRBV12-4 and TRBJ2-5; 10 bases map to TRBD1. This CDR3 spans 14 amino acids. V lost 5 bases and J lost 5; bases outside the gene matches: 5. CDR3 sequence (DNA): TGTGCCAGCAGTGGCGGACAGGGGGGGGAGACCCAGTACTTC. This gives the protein CASSGGQGGETQYF.